This T cell receptor (beta chain) is from a study of OX40 agonist ivuxolimab in advanced cancers. Study background: Patients received ivuxolimab, an intravenous treatment, every 2 weeks at 0.01 to 10 mg/kg. Points from the study as a whole: The investigators did not determine what antigen specificity the expanded peripheral T cells had.

Sequenced by immunoSEQ multiplex PCR; TCRdb stores in-frame clones only, minus some. The table lists fewer than 100,000 clones, roughly 80% of them singletons, with 0.4% to 0.55% in the top ten. This clone was observed a single time. Its specificity is not known. Germline V CDR1 and CDR2: SGHNT, YENEEA. V lost 2 bases to trimming and J lost 4 bases; unmatched junction nucleotides: 2. This CDR3 region has 15 residues. The chain has TRBV11-3 and TRBJ2-2; 9 bases align to TRBD2. Material: CD4+ or CD8+ T cells sorted from blood, obtained in a trial of the OX40 agonist ivuxolimab. This TCR was recovered from an adult with an advanced solid tumor such as melanoma, head and neck, liver or kidney cancer. CDR3 in amino acids: CASSLKAGGTGELFF. CDR3 coding DNA: TGTGCCAGCAGCTTAAAAGCGGGAGGCACCGGGGAGCTGTTTTTT. Combining the CDR3 with reference TRBV11-3 and TRBJ2-2 gives the whole variable domain EAGVVQSPRYKIIEKKQPVAFWCNPISGHNTLYWYLQNLGQGPELLIRYENEEAVDDSQLPKDRFSAERLKGVDSTLKIQPAELGDSAVYLCASSLKAGGTGELFFGEGSRLTVL.